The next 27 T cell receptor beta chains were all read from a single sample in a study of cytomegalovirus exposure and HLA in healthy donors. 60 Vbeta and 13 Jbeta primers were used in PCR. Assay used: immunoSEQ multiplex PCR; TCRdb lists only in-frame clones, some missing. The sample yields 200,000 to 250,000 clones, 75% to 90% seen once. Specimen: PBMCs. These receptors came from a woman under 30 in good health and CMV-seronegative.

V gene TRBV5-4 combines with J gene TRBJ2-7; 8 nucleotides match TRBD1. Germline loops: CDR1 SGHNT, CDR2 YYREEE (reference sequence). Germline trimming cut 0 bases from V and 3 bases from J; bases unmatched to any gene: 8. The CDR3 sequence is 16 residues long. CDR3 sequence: CASSLAEFGQGYEQYF. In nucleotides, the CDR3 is TGTGCCAGCAGCTTGGCGGAGTTCGGACAGGGCTACGAGCAGTACTTC.

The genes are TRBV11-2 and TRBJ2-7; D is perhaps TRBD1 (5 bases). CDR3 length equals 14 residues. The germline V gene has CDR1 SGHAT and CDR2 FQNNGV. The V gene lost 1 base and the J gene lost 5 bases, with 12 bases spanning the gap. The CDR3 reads CASSLGAGHHEQYF. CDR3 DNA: TGTGCCAGCAGCTTAGGGGCAGGGCACCACGAGCAGTACTTC.

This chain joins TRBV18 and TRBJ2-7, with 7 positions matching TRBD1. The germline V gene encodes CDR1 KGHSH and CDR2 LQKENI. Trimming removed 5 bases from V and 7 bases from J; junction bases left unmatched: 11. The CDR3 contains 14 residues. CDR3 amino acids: CASSSNDRAPEQYF. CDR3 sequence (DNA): TGTGCCAGCTCATCAAACGACAGGGCCCCTGAGCAGTACTTC.

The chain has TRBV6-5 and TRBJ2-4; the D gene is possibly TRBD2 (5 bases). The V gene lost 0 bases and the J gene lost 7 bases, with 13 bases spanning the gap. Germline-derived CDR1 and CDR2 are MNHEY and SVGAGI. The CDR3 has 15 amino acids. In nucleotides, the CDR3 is TGTGCCAGCAGTTACTCGGAGCGCCCGGGGAACATTCAGTACTTC. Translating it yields CASSYSERPGNIQYF.

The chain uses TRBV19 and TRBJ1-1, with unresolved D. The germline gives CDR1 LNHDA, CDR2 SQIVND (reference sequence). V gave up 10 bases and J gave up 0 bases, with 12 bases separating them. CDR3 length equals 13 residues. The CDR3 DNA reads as TGTGCCACTTCCCAGGTAGTGAACACTGAAGCTTTCTTT. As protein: CATSQVVNTEAFF.

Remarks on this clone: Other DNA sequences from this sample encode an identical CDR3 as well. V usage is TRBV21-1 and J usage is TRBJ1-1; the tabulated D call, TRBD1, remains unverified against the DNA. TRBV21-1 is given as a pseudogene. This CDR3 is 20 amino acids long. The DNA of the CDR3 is TGTGCCAGCAGCAGATCACTAAACCGGGACAGGCCTGTTTCGCACACTGAGGCTTTCTTT. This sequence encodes CASSRSLNRDRPVSHTEAFF.

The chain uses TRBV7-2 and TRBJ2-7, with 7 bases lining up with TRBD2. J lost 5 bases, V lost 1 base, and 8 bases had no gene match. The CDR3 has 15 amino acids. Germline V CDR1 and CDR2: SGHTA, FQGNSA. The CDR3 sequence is CASSLVGRGDNEQYF. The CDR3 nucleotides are TGTGCCAGCAGCTTAGTGGGGAGGGGCGACAACGAGCAGTACTTC.

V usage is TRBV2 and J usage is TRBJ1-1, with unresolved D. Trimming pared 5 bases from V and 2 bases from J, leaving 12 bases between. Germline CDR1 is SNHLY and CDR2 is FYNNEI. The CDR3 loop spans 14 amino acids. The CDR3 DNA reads TGTGCCAGCAGTCGTCAGCGAGGAAACACTGAAGCTTTCTTT. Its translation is CASSRQRGNTEAFF.

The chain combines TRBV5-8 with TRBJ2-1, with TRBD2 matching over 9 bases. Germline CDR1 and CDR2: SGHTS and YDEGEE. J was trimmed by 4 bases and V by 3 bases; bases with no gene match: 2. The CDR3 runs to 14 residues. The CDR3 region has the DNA TGTGCCAGCAGCTGGCTAGCGGGGTACAATGAGCAGTTCTTC. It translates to CASSWLAGYNEQFF. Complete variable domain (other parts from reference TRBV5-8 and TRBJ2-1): EAGVTQSPTHLIKTRGQQATLRCSPISGHTSVYWYQQALGLGLQFLLWYDEGEERNRGNFPPRFSGRQFPNYSSELNVNALELEDSALYLCASSWLAGYNEQFFGPGTRLTVL.

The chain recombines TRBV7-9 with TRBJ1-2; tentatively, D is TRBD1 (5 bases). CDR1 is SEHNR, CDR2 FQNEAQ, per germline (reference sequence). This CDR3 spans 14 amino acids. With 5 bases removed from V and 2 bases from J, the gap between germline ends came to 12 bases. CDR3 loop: CASSHQGFNYGYTF. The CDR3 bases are TGTGCCAGCAGCCATCAGGGCTTCAACTATGGCTACACCTTC. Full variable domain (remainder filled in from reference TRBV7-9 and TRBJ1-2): DTGVSQNPRHKITKRGQNVTFRCDPISEHNRLYWYRQTLGQGPEFLTYFQNEAQLEKSRLLSDRFSAERPKGSFSTLEIQRTEQGDSAMYLCASSHQGFNYGYTFGSGTRLTVV.

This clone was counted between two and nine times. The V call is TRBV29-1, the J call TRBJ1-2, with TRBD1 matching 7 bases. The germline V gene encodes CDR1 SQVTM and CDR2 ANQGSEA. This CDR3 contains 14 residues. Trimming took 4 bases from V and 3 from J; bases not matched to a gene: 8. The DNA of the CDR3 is TGCAGCGTTGGGTTGGCAGGGGGGCACTATGGCTACACCTTC. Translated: CSVGLAGGHYGYTF.

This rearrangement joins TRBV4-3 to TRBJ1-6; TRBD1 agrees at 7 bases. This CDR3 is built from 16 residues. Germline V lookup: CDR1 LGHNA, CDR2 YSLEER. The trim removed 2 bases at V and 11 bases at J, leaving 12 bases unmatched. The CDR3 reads CASSQTPGQFNPPLHF. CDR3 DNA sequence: TGCGCCAGCAGCCAAACTCCGGGACAGTTCAATCCACCCCTCCACTTT.

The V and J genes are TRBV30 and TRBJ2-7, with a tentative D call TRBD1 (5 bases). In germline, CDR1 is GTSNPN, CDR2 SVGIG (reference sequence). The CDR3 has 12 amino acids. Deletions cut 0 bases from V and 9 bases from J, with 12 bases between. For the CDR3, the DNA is TGTGCCTGGAGTGTGCTACAGGAAGTGCAGTACTTC. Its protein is CAWSVLQEVQYF.

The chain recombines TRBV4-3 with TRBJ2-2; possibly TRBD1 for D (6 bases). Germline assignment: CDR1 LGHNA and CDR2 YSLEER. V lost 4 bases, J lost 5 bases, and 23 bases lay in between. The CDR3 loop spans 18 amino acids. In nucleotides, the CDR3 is TGCGCCAGCAGCCCAGGGGCTACAGTCCTAACTTGGACCGGGGAGCTGTTTTTT. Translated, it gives CASSPGATVLTWTGELFF.

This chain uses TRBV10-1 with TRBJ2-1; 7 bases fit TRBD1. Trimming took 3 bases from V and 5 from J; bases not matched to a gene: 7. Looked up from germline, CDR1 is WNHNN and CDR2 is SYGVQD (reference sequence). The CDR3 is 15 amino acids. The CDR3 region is CASSDPSGGHNEQFF. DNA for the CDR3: TGCGCCAGCAGTGATCCATCAGGGGGACACAATGAGCAGTTCTTC.

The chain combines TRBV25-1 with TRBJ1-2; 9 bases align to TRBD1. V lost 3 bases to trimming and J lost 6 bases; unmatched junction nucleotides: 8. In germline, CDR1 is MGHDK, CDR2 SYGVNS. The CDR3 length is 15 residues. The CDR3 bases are TGTGCCAGCAGTGACCACGACAGGGGGTTCGATGGCTACACCTTC. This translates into CASSDHDRGFDGYTF.

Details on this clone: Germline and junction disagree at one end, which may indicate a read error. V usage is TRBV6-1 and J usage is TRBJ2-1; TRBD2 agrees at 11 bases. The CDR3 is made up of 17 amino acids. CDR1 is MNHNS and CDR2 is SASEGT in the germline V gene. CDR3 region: CASSETGTSGPYNEQLF. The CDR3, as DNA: TGTGCCAGCAGTGAAACCGGGACTAGCGGACCTTACAATGAGCAGCTCTTC.

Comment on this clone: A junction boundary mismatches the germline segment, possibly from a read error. The CDR3 is CASRIAGGPYNEQFF. As DNA, the CDR3 is TGTGCCAGTAGGATAGCGGGGGGGCCCTACAATGAGCAGTTCTTC. The chain links TRBV19 to TRBJ2-1; 11 bases line up with TRBD2. Looked up from germline, CDR1 is LNHDA and CDR2 is SQIVND (reference sequence). This CDR3 region has 15 residues.

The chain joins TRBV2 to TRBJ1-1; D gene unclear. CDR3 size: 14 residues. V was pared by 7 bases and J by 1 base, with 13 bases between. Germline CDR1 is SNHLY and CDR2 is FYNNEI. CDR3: CASIWSRENTEAFF. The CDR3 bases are TGTGCCAGCATATGGAGCAGAGAGAACACTGAAGCTTTCTTT.

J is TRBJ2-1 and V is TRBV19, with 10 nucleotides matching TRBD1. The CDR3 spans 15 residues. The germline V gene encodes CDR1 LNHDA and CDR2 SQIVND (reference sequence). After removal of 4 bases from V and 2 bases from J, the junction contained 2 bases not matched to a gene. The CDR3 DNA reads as TGTGCCAGTAGTACCGGACAGGGGGCCTACAATGAGCAGTTCTTC. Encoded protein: CASSTGQGAYNEQFF.

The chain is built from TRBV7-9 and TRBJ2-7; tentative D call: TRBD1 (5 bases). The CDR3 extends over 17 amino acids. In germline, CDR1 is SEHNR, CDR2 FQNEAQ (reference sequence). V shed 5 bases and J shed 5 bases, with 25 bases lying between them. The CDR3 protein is CASSPRQSLLSFDEQYF. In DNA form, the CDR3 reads TGTGCCAGCAGCCCTCGACAGTCCCTCTTAAGTTTCGACGAGCAGTACTTC.

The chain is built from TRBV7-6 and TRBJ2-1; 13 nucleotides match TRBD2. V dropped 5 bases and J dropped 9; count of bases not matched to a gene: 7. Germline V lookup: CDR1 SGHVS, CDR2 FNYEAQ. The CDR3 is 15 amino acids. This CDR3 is CASSQTSGRAGEQFF. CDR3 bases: TGTGCCAGCAGCCAAACTAGCGGGAGGGCCGGTGAGCAGTTCTTC. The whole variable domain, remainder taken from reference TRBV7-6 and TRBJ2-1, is GAGVSQSPRYKVTKRGQDVALRCDPISGHVSLYWYRQALGQGPEFLTYFNYEAQQDKSGLPNDRFSAERPEGSISTLTIQRTEQRDSAMYRCASSQTSGRAGEQFFGPGTRLTVL.

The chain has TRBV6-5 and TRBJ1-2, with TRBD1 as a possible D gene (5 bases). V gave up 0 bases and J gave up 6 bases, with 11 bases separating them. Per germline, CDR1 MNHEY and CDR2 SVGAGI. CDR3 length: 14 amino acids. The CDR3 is CASSYSAGLHGYTF. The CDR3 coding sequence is TGTGCCAGCAGTTACTCTGCAGGGCTCCATGGCTACACCTTC.

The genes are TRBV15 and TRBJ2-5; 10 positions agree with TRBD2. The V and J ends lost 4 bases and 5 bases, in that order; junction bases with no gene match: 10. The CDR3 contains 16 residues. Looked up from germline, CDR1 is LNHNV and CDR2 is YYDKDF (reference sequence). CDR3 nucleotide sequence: TGTGCCACCAGCACGAAGACAGCGGGAGGGGAGGAGACCCAGTACTTC. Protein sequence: CATSTKTAGGEETQYF. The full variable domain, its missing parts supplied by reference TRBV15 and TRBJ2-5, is DAMVIQNPRYQVTQFGKPVTLSCSQTLNHNVMYWYQQKSSQAPKLLFHYYDKDFNNEADTPDNFQSRRPNTSFCFLDIRSPGLGDTAMYLCATSTKTAGGEETQYFGPGTRLLVL.

CDR3 DNA sequence: TGCGCCAGCAGCCAAAAGACAGGGCGTTACTATGGCTACACCTTC. Protein sequence: CASSQKTGRYYGYTF. The chain employs TRBV4-1 and TRBJ1-2; 7 bases match TRBD1. The trim removed 2 bases at V and 3 bases at J, leaving 6 bases unmatched. Germline assignment: CDR1 MGHRA and CDR2 YSYEKL. The CDR3 length is 15 residues.

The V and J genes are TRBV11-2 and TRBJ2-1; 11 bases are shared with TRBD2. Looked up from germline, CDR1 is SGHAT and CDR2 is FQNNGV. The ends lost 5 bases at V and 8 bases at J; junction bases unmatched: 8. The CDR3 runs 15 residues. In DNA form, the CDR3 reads TGTGCCAGCAGCCCTAGCGGGAGGCAGTCAGATGAGCAGTTCTTC. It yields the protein CASSPSGRQSDEQFF.

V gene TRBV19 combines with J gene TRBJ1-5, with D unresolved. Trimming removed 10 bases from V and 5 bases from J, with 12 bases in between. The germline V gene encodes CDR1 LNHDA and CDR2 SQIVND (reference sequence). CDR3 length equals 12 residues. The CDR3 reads CATSGSDQPQHF. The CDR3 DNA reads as TGTGCCACAAGCGGGAGTGATCAGCCCCAGCATTTT. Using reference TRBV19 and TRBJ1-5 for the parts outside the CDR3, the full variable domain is DGGITQSPKYLFRKEGQNVTLSCEQNLNHDAMYWYRQDPGQGLRLIYYSQIVNDFQKGDIAEGYSVSREKKESFPLTVTSAQKNPTAFYLCATSGSDQPQHFGDGTRLSIL.